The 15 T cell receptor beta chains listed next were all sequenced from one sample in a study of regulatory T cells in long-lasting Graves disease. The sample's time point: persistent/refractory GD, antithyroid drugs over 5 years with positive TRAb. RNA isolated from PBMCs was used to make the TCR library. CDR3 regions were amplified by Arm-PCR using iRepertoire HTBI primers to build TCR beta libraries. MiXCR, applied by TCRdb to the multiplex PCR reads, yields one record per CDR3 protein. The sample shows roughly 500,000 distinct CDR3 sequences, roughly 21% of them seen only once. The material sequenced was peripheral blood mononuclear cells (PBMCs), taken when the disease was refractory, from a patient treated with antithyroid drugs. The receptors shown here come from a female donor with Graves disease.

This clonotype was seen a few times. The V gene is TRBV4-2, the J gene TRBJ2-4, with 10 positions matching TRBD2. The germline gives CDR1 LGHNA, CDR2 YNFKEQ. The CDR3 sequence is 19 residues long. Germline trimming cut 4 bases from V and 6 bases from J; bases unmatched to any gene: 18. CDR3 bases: TGTGCCAGCAGCCCAAAGGGTTCGACAGCGGGGGGGCAGAGAAACATTCAGTACTTC. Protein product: CASSPKGSTAGGQRNIQYF.

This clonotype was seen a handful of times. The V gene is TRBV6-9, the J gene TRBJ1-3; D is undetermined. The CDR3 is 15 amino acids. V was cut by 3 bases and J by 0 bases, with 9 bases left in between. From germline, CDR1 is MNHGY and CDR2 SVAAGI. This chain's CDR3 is CASSYGLSSGNTIYF. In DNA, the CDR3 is TGTGCCAGCAGTTACGGGTTGAGCTCTGGAAACACCATATATTTT.

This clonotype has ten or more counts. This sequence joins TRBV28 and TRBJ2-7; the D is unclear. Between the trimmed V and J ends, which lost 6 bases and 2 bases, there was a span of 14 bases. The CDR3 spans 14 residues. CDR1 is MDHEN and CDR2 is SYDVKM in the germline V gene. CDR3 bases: TGTGCCAGCAGCCCCTTCCAACCCGCCTACGAGCAGTACTTC. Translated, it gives CASSPFQPAYEQYF.

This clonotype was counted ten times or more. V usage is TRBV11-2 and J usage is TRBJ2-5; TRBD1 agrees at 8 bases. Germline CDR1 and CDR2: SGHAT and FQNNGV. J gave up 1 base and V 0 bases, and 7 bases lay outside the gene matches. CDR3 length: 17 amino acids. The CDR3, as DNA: TGTGCCAGCAGCTTAGAGGGCCGGGACAGGTTCCAAGAGACCCAGTACTTC. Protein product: CASSLEGRDRFQETQYF.

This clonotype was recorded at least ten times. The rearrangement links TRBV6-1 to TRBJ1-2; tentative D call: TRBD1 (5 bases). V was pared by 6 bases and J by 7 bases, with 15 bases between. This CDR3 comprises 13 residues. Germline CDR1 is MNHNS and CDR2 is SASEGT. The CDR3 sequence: CASSRDPDRGYTF. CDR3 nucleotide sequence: TGTGCCAGCAGCCGGGACCCAGACCGTGGCTACACCTTC.

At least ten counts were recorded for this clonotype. The CDR3 region is CASSRNTGELFF. CDR3 nucleotides: TGTGCCAGCAGTAGGAACACCGGGGAGCTGTTTTTT. The chain couples TRBV27 to TRBJ2-2, with D unclear. V shed 5 bases and J shed 1 base, with 2 bases lying between them. From germline, CDR1 is MNHEY and CDR2 SMNVEV (reference sequence). The CDR3 consists of 12 residues.

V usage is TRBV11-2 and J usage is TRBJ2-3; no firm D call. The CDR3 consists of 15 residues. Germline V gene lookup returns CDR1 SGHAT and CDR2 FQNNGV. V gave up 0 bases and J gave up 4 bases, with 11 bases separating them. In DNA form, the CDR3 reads TGTGCCAGCAGCTTAGATGTGGGTTTGCCAGATACGCAGTATTTT. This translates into CASSLDVGLPDTQYF.

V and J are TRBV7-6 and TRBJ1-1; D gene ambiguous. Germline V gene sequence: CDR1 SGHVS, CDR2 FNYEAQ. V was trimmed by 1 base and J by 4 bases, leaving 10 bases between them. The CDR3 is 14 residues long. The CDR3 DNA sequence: TGTGCCAGCAGCTTAGGTAGTATAGGCACTGAAGCTTTCTTT. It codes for CASSLGSIGTEAFF.

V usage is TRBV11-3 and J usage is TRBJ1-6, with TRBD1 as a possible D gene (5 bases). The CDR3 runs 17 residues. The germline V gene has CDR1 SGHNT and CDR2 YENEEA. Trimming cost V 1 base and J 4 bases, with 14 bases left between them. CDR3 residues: CASSLAGVTEYNSPLHF. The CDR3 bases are TGTGCCAGCAGCTTAGCGGGGGTGACGGAATATAATTCACCCCTCCACTTT.

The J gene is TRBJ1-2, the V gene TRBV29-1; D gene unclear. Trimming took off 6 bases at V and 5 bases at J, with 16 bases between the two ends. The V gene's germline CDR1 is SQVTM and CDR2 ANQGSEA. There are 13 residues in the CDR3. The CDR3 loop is CSVVREDGYGYTF. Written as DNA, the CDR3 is TGCAGCGTGGTCCGGGAGGATGGGTATGGCTACACCTTC.

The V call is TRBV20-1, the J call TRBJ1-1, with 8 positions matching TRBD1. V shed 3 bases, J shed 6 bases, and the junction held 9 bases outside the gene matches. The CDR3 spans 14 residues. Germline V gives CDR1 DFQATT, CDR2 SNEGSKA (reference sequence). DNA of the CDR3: TGCAGTGCTAGCCTACAGGGGGTTGACCCTGAAGCTTTCTTT. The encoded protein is CSASLQGVDPEAFF.

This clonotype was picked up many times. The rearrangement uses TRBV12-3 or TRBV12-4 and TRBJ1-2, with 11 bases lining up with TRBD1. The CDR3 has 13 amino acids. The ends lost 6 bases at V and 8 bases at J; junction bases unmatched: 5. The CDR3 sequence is CASRPGTGGGYTF. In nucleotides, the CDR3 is TGTGCCAGCAGGCCCGGGACAGGGGGAGGCTACACCTTC.

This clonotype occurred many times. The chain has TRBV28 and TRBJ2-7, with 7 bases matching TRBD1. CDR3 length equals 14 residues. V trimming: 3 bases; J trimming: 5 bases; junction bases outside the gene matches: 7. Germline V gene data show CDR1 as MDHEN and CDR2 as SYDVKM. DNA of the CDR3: TGTGCCAGCAGTTTCCCCCTCGGGACAGACGAGCAGTACTTC. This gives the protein CASSFPLGTDEQYF.

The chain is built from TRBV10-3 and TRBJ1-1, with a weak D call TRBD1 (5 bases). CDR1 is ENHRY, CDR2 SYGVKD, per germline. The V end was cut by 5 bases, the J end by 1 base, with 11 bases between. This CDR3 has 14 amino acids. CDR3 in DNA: TGTGCCATCAGTTCCGGGACTGGGAACACTGAAGCTTTCTTT. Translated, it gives CAISSGTGNTEAFF.

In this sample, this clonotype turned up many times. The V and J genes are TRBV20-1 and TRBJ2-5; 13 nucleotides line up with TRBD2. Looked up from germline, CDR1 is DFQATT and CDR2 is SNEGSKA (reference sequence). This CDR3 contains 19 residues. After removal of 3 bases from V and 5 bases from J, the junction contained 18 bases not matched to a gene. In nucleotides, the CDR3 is TGCAGTGCTAGTGCCGGCGCCAGGACTAGCGGGAGATCGTTGGAGACCCAGTACTTC. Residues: CSASAGARTSGRSLETQYF.